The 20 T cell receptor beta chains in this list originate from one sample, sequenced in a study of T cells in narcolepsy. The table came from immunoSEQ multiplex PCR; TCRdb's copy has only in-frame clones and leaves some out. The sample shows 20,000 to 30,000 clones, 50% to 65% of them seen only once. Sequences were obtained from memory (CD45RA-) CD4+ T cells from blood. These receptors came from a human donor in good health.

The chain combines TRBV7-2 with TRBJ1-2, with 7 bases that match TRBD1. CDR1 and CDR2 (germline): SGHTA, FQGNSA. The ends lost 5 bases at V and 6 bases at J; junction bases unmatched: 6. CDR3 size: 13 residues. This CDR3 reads CASSKGTVDGYTF. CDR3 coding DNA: TGTGCCAGCAGCAAGGGGACAGTCGATGGCTACACCTTC.

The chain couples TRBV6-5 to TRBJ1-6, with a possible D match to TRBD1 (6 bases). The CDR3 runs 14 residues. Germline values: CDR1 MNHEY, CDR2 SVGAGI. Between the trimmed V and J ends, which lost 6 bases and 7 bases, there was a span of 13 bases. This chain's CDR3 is CASRRTGGNSPLHF. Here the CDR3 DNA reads TGTGCCAGCAGGAGGACGGGGGGCAATTCACCCCTCCACTTT.

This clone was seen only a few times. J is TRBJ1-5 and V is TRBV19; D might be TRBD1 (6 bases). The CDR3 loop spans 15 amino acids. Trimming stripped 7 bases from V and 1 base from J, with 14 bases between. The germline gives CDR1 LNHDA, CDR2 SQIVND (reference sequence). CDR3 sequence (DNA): TGTGCCAGTAACCCCCTCAGGGGAAGCAATCAGCCCCAGCATTTT. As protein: CASNPLRGSNQPQHF.

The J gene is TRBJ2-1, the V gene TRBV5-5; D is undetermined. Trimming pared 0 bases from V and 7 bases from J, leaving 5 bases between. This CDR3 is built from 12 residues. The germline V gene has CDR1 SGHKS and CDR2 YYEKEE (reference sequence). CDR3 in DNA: TGTGCCAGCAGCTTGGATTTGAATGAGCAGTTCTTC. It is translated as CASSLDLNEQFF.

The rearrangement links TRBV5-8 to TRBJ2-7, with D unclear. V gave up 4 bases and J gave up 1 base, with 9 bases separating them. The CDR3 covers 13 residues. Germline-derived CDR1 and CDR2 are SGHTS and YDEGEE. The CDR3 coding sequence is TGTGCCAGCAGCGATTCGGTTTCCTACGAGCAGTACTTC. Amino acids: CASSDSVSYEQYF.

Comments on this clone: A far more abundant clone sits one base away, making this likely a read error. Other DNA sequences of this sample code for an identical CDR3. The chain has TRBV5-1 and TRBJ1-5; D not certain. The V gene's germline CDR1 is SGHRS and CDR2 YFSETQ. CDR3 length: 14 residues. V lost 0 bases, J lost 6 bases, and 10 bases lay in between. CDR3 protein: CASSLGSGSQPQHF. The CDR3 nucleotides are TGCGCCAGCAGCTTGGGGTCAGGTAGTCAGCCCCAGCATTTT.

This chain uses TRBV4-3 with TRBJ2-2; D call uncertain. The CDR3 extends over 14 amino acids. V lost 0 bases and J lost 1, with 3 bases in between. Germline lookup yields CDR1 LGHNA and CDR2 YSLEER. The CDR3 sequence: CASSQERNTGELFF. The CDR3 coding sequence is TGCGCCAGCAGCCAAGAGCGGAACACCGGGGAGCTGTTTTTT.

CDR3 region: CASSFGMSGVLDGYTF. CDR3 nucleotides: TGTGCCAGCAGCTTCGGTATGTCGGGGGTCCTGGATGGCTACACCTTC. This rearrangement joins TRBV5-4 to TRBJ1-2; TRBD1 is a possible D gene (5 bases). CDR3 length: 16 amino acids. The V gene lost 2 bases and the J gene lost 6 bases, with 20 bases spanning the gap. Germline CDR1 SGHNT, CDR2 YYREEE (reference sequence).

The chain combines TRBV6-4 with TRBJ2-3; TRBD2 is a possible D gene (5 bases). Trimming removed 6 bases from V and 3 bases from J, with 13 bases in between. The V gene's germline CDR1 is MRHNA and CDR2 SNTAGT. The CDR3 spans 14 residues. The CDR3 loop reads CASRRGRVTDTQYF. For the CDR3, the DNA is TGTGCCAGCAGACGCGGGCGGGTGACAGATACGCAGTATTTT.

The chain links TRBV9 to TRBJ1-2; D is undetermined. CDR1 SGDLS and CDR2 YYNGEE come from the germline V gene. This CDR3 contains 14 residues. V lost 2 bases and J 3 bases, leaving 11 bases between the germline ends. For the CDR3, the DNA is TGTGCCAGCAGCGTCTCGGGCCTGGACTATGGCTACACCTTC. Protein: CASSVSGLDYGYTF.

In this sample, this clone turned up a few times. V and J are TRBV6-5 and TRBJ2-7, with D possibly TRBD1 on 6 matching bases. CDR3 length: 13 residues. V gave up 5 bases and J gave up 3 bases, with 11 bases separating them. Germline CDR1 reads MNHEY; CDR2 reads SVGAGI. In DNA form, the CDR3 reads TGTGCCAGCAGTCGCAGGGGAGACTACGAGCAGTACTTC. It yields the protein CASSRRGDYEQYF.

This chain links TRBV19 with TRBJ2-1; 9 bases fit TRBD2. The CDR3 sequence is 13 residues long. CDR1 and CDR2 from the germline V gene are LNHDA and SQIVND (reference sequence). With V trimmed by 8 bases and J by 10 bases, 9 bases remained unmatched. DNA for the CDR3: TGTGCCAGTGCGGGAGGGATGGCCCGAGAGCAGTTCTTC. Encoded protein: CASAGGMAREQFF.

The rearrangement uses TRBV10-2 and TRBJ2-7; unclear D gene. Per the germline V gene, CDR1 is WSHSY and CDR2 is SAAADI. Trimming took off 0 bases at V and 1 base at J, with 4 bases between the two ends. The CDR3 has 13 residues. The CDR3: CASSESFSYEQYF. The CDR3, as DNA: TGCGCCAGCAGTGAGTCGTTTTCCTACGAGCAGTACTTC.

DNA for the CDR3: TGTGCCAGCAGTCCACGGGCCCCCCAAGAGACCCAGTACTTC. Its protein is CASSPRAPQETQYF. V gene TRBV6-6 combines with J gene TRBJ2-5; D is ambiguous. V gave up 5 bases and J gave up 1 base, with 11 bases separating them. Per germline, CDR1 MNHNY and CDR2 SVGAGI (reference sequence). This CDR3 contains 14 residues.

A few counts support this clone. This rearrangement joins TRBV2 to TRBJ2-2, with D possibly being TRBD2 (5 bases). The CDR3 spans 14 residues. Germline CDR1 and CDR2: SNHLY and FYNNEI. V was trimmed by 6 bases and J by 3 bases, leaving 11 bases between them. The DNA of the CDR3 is TGTGCCAGCAGCGCCAAGAGGGACACCGGGGAGCTGTTTTTT. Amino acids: CASSAKRDTGELFF.

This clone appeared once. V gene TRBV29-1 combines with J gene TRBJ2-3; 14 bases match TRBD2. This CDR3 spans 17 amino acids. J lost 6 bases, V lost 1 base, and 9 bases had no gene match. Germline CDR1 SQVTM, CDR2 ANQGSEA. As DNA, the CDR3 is TGCAGCGTTGAAGGCCGAACCCGGACTAGCGGGGGGGATACGCAGTATTTT. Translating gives CSVEGRTRTSGGDTQYF.

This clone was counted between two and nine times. The DNA for the CDR3 is TGTGCCACCTCCCCCGGGGTCACCAATCAGCCCCAGCATTTT. Encoded protein: CATSPGVTNQPQHF. The J gene is TRBJ1-5, the V gene TRBV6-6; the D is unclear. Germline V lookup: CDR1 MNHNY, CDR2 SVGAGI (reference sequence). Trimming took off 10 bases at V and 3 bases at J, with 16 bases between the two ends. This CDR3 spans 14 amino acids.

CDR3 protein: CASSHPPRHHNQPQHF. The CDR3 DNA reads as TGTGCCAGCAGCCACCCCCCGAGACACCACAATCAGCCCCAGCATTTT. The rearrangement joins TRBV4-2 to TRBJ1-5; no clear D. Germline V CDR1 and CDR2: LGHNA, YNFKEQ. V lost 3 bases, J lost 3 bases, and 15 bases lay in between. This CDR3 region has 16 residues.

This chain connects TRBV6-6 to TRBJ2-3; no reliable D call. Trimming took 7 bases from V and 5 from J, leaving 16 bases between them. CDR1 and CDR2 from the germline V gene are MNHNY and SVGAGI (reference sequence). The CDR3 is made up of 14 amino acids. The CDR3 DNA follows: TGTGCCAGCACCGACGTAATGGGTGGAGATACGCAGTATTTT. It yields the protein CASTDVMGGDTQYF.

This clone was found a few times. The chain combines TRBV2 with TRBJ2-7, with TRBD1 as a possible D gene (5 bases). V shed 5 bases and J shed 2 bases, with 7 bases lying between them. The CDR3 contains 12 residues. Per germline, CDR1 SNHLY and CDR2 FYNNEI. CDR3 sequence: CASSLDTYEQYF. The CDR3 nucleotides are TGTGCCAGCAGTTTGGACACCTACGAGCAGTACTTC.